This T cell receptor beta chain was sequenced in a study of blood T cell repertoires in COVID-19. Profiling relied on immunoSEQ multiplex PCR, and the TCRdb table lists in-frame clones only, not all of them. This table has over 300,000 clones, around 92% appearing once. CDR1 is MNHEY and CDR2 is SMNVEV in the germline V gene (reference sequence). The CDR3 has 17 amino acids. Trimming shortened V by 7 bases and J by 0 bases, and 18 bases separated the two germline ends. The sequencing sample was made of peripheral blood. The genes are TRBV27 and TRBJ2-2; D is possibly TRBD1 (6 bases). The receptor's source is a man younger than 35 who had recovered from COVID-19. The CDR3 DNA follows: TGTGCCAGCACCCGAGGGGGTCTCGTAACGAACACCGGGGAGCTGTTTTTT. It specifies CASTRGGLVTNTGELFF.